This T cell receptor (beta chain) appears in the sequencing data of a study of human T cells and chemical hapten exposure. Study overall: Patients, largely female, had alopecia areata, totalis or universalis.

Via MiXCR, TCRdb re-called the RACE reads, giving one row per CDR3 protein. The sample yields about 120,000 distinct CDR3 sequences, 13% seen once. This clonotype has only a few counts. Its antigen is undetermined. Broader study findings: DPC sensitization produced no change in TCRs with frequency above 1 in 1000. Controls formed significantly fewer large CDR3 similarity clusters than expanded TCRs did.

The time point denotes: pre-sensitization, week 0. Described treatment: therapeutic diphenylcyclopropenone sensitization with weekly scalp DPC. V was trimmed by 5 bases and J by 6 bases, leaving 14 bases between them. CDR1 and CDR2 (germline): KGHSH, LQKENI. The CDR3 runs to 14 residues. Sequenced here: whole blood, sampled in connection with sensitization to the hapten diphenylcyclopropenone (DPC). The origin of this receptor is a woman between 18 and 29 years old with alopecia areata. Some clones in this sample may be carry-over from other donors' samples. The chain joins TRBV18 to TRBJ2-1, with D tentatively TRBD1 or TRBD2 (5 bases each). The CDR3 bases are TGTGCCAGCTCAGTCCGGGGACCCCTCAATGAGCAGTTCTTC. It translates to CASSVRGPLNEQFF.